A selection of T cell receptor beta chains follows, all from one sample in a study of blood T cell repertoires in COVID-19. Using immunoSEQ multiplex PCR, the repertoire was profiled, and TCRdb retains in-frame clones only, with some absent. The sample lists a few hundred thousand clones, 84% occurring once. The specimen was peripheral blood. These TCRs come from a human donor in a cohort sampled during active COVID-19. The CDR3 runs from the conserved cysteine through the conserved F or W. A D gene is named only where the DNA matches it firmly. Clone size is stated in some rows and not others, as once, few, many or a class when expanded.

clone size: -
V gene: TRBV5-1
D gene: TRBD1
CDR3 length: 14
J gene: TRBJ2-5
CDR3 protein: CASSSGQGSETQYF
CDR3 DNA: TGCGCCAGCAGCTCGGGACAGGGGTCCGAGACCCAGTACTTC

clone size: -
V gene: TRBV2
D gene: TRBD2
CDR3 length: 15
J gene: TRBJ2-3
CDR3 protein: CASRALAGVSDTQYF
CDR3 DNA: TGTGCCAGCAGAGCACTAGCGGGAGTGTCAGATACGCAGTATTTT

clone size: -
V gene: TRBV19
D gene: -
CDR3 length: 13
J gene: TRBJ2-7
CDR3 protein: CASSKTEYYEQYF
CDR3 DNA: TGTGCCAGTAGTAAGACAGAGTACTACGAGCAGTACTTC

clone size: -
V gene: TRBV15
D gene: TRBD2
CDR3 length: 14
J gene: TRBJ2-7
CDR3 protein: CATSREAGAYEQYF
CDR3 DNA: TGTGCCACCAGCAGAGAAGCGGGGGCCTACGAGCAGTACTTC

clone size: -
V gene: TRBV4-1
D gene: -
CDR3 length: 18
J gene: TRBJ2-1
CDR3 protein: CASSQDRSGQASYNEQFF
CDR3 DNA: TGCGCCAGCAGCCAAGATCGTAGCGGACAGGCATCCTACAATGAGCAGTTCTTC

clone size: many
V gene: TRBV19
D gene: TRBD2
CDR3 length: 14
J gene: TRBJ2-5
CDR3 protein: CASSTGLAEETQYF
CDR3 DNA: TGTGCCAGTAGTACGGGACTAGCGGAAGAGACCCAGTACTTC

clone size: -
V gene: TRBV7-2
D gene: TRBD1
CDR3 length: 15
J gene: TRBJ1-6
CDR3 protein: CASSLSGTGFSPLHF
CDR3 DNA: TGTGCCAGCAGCTTATCCGGGACAGGGTTCTCACCCCTCCACTTT

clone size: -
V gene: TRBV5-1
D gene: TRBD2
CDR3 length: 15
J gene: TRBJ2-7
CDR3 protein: CASSLVAGGTYEQYF
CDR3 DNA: TGCGCCAGCAGCTTGGTAGCGGGAGGGACCTACGAGCAGTACTTC

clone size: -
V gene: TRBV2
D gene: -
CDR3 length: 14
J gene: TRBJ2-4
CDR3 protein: CASSELGRRNIQYF
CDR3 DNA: TGTGCCAGCAGTGAATTGGGTAGGAGAAACATTCAGTACTTC

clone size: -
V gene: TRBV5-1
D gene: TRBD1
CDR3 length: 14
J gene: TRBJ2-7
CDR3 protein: CASSITGGSYEQYF
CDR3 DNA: TGCGCCAGCAGCATAACAGGGGGCTCCTACGAGCAGTACTTC

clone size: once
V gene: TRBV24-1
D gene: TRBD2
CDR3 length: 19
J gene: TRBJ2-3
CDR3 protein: CATSDTPGLAGVSTDTQYF
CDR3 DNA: TGTGCCACCAGTGATACCCCGGGACTAGCGGGAGTAAGCACAGATACGCAGTATTTT

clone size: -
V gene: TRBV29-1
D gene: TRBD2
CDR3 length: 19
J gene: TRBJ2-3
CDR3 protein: CSVESRTSGRTPSTDTQYF
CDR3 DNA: TGCAGCGTTGAATCCAGGACTAGCGGGAGGACTCCCAGCACAGATACGCAGTATTTT

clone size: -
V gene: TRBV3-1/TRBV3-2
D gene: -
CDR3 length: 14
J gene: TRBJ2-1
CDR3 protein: CASSQDQWAGEQFF
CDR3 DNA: TGTGCCAGCAGCCAAGATCAGTGGGCTGGGGAGCAGTTCTTC

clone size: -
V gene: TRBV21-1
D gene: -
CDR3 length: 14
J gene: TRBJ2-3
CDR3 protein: CASRLSSWTDTQYF
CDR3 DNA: TGTGCCAGCAGATTGTCTAGCTGGACAGATACGCAGTATTTT

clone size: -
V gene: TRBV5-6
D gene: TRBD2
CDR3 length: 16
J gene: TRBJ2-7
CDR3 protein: CASSLLRGGSSYEQYF
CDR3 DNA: TGTGCCAGCAGCTTGCTGCGGGGAGGGAGCTCCTACGAGCAGTACTTC

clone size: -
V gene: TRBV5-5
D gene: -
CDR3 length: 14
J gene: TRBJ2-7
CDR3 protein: CASSLFSDSSWQYF
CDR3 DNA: TGTGCCAGCAGCTTGTTCTCCGACAGCTCTTGGCAGTACTTC

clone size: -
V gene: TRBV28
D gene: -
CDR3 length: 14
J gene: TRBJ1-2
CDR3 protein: CASTAPGGRNGYTF
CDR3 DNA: TGTGCCAGCACCGCCCCGGGGGGCAGGAATGGCTACACCTTC

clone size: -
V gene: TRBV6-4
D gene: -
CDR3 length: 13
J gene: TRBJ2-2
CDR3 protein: CASSASSTGELFF
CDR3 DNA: TGTGCCAGCAGTGCCTCTAGCACCGGGGAGCTGTTTTTT

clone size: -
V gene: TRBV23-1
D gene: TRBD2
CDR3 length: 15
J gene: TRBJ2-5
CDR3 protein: CASSRSGTRGETQYF
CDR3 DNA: TGCGCCAGCAGTCGCTCCGGGACTAGAGGAGAGACCCAGTACTTC

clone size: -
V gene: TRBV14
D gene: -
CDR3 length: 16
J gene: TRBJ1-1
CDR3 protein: CASSQDRAGMNTEAFF
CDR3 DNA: TGTGCCAGCAGCCAAGATAGGGCAGGGATGAACACTGAAGCTTTCTTT

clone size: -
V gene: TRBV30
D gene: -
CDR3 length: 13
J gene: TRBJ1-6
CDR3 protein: CAWTGHPNSPLHF
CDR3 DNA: TGTGCCTGGACGGGACACCCAAATTCACCCCTCCACTTT

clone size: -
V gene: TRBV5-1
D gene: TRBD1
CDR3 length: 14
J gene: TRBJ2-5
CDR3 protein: CASSFDRVSETQYF
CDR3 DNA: TGCGCCAGCAGCTTTGACAGGGTTTCAGAGACCCAGTACTTC

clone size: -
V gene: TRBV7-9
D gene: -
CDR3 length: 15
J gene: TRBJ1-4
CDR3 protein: CASSALDRVNEKLFF
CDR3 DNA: TGTGCCAGCAGCGCCCTGGACAGAGTAAATGAAAAACTGTTTTTT

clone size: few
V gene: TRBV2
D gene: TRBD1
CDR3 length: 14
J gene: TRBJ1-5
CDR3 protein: CASSTGTVNQPQHF
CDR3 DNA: TGTGCCAGCAGTACCGGGACAGTCAATCAGCCCCAGCATTTT

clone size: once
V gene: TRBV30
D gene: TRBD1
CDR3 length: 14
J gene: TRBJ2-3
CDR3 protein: CAWSPDRVMDTQYF
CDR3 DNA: TGTGCCTGGAGTCCGGACAGGGTGATGGATACGCAGTATTTT

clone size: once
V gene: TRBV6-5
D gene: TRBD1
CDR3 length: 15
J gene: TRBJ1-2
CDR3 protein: CASSFLREGASGYTF
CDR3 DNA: TGTGCCAGCAGCTTTCTAAGAGAGGGGGCTAGTGGCTACACCTTC

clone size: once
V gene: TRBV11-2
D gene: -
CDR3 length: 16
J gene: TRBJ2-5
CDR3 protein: CASSLDGPGLGETQYF
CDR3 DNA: TGTGCCAGCAGCTTAGATGGGCCGGGGTTGGGGGAGACCCAGTACTTC

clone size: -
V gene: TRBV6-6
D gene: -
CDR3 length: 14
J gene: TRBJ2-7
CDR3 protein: CASRAGTPTYEQYF
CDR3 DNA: TGTGCCAGCAGAGCCGGGACACCGACCTACGAGCAGTACTTC

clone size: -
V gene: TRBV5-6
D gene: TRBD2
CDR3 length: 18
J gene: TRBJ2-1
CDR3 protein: CASSLALAGRYSYNEQFF
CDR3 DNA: TGTGCCAGCAGCTTGGCACTAGCGGGCCGCTACTCCTACAATGAGCAGTTCTTC

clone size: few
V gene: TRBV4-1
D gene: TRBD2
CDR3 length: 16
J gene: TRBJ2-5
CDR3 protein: CASLRLAGAPGETQYF
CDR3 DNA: TGCGCCAGCCTCCGACTAGCGGGAGCCCCGGGGGAGACCCAGTACTTC

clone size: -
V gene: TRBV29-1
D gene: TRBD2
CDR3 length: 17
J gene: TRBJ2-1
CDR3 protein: CSVVLGAGTSGDNEQFF
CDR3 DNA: TGCAGCGTTGTTTTGGGTGCCGGGACTAGCGGGGACAATGAGCAGTTCTTC

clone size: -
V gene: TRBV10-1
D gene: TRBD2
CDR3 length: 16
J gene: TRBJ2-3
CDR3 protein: CASSDLASGRLDTQYF
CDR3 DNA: TGCGCCAGCAGTGATTTGGCTAGCGGGAGATTGGATACGCAGTATTTT

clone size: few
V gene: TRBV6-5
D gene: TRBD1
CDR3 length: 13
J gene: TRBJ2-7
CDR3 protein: CASRDRGLYEQYF
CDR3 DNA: TGTGCCAGCAGAGACAGGGGGCTCTACGAGCAGTACTTC

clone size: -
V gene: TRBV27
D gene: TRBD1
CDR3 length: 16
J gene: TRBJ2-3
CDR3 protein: CASSLFPGQGADTQYF
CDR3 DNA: TGTGCCAGCAGTTTATTTCCGGGACAGGGGGCAGATACGCAGTATTTT

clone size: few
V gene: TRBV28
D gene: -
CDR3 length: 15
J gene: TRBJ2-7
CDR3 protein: CASFGLRGTEYEQYF
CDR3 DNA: TGTGCCAGCTTCGGGCTCCGGGGAACCGAGTACGAGCAGTACTTC

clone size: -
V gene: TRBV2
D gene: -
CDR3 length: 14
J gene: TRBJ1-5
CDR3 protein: CASSRTVSNQPQHF
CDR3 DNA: TGTGCCAGCAGTCGGACAGTAAGCAATCAGCCCCAGCATTTT

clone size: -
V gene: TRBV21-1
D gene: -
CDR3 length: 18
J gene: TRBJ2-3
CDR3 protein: CASSKDRPWERSTDTQYF
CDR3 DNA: TGTGCCAGCAGCAAAGATCGACCCTGGGAGCGGAGCACAGATACGCAGTATTTT

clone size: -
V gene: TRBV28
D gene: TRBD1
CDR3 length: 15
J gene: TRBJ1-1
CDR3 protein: CASSSRTGRNTEAFF
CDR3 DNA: TGTGCCAGCAGTTCAAGGACAGGGCGGAACACTGAAGCTTTCTTT

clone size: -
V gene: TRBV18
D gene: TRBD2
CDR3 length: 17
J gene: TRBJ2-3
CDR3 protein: CASSPQRSSGSSDTQYF
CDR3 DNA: TGTGCCAGCTCACCCCAGAGGTCTAGCGGGAGCTCAGATACGCAGTATTTT

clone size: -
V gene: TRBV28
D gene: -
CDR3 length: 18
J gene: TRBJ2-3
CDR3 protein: CASRIGGGSLYSTDTQYF
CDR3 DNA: TGTGCCAGCAGGATTGGGGGAGGTTCATTGTATAGCACAGATACGCAGTATTTT

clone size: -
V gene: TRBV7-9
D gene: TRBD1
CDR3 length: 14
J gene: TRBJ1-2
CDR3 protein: CASSLTGLTYGYTF
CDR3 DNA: TGTGCCAGCAGCTTGACAGGGCTTACCTATGGCTACACCTTC

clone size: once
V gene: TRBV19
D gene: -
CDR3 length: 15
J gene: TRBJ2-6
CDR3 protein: CASRDQGSGANVLTF
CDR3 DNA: TGTGCCAGTAGGGATCAGGGCTCTGGGGCCAACGTCCTGACTTTC

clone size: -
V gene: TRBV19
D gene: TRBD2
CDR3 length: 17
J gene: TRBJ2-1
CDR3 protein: CASSISRLAGGVNEQFF
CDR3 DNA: TGTGCCAGTAGTATAAGCAGACTAGCGGGAGGAGTCAATGAGCAGTTCTTC

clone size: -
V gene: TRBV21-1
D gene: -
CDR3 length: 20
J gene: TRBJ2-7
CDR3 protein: CASSKGVGRPTPGVPYEQYF
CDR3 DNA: TGTGCCAGCAGCAAAGGGGTGGGGCGGCCGACTCCTGGAGTCCCATACGAGCAGTACTTC

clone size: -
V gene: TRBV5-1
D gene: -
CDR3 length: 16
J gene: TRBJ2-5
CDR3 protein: CASSNGGAGGQETQYF
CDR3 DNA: TGCGCCAGCAGCAACGGCGGGGCAGGGGGCCAAGAGACCCAGTACTTC

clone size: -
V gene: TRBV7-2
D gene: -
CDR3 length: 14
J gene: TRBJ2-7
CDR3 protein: CASSPWGAVNEQYF
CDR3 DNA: TGTGCCAGCAGCCCTTGGGGCGCAGTGAACGAGCAGTACTTC

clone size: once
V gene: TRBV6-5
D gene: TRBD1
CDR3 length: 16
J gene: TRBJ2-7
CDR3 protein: CASSYSWDRGLYEQYF
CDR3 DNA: TGTGCCAGCAGTTACTCGTGGGACAGGGGGCTCTACGAGCAGTACTTC

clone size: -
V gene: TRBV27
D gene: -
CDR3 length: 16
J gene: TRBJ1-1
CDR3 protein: CASSFRQGLRPPEAFF
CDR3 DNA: TGTGCCAGCAGTTTTCGTCAGGGGCTACGACCGCCTGAAGCTTTCTTT

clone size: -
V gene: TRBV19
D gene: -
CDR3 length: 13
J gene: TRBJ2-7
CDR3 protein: CASSMTASYEQYF
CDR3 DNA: TGTGCCAGTAGTATGACTGCCTCCTACGAGCAGTACTTC

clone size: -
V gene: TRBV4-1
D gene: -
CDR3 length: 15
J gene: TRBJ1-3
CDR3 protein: CASSHLTLIRNTIYF
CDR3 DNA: TGCGCCAGCAGCCACCTGACACTTATAAGAAACACCATATATTTT